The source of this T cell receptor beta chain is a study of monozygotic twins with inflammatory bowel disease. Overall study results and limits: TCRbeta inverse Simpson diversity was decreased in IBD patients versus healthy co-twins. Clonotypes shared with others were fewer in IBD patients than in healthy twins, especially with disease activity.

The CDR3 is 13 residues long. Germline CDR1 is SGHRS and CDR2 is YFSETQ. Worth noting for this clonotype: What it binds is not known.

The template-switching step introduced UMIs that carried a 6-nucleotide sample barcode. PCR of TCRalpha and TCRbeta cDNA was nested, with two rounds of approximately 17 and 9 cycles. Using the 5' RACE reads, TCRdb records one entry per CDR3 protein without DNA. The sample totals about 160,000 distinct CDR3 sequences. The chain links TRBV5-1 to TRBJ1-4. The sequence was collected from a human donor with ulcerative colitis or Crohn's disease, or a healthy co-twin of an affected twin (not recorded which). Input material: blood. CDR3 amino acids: CASSWNTEEKLFF.